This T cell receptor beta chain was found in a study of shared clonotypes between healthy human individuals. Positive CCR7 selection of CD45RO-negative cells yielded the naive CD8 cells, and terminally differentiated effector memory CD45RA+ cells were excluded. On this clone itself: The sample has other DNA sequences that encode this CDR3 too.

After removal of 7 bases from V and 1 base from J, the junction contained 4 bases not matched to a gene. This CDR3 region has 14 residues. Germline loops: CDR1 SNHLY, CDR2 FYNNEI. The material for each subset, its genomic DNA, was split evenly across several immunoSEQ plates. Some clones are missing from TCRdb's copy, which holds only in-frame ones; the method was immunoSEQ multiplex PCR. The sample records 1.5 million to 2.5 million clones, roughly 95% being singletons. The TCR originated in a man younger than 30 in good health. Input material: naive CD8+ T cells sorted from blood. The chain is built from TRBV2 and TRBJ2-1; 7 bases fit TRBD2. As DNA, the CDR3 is TGTGCCAGCACGGGAGGAGGGTCCTACAATGAGCAGTTCTTC. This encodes CASTGGGSYNEQFF.